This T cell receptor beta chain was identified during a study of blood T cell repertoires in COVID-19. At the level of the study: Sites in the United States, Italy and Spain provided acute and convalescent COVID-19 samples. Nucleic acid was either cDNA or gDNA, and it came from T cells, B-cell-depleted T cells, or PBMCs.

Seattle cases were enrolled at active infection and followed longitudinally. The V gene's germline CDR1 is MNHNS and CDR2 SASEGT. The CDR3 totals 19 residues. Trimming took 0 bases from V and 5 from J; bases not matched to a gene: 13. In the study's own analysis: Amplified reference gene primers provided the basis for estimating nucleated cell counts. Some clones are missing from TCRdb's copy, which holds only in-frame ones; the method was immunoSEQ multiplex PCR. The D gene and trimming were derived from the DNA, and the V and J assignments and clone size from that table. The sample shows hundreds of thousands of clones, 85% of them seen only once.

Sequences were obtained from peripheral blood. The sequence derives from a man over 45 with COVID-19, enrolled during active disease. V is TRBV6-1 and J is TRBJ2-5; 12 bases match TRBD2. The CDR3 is CASSEALGLAGGPRETQYF. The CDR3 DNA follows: TGTGCCAGCAGTGAAGCTTTGGGGCTAGCGGGGGGGCCGCGGGAGACCCAGTACTTC.